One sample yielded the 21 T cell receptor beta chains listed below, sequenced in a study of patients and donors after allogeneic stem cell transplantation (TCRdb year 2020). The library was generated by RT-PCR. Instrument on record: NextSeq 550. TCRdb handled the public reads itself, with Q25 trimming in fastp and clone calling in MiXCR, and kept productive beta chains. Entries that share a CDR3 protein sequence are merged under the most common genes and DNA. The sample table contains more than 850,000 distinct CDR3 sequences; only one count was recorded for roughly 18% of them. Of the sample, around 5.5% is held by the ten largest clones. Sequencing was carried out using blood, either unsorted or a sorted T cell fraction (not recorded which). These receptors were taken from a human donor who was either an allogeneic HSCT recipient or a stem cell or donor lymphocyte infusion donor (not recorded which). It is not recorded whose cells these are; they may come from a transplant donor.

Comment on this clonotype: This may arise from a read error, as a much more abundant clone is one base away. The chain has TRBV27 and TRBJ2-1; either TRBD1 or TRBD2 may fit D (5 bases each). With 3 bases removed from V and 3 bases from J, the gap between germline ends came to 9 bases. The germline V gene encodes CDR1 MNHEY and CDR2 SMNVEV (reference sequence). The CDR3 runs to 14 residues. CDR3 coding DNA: TGTGCCAGCAGTTTCTGGGGGAACTACAATGAGCAGTTCTTC. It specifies CASSFWGNYNEQFF.

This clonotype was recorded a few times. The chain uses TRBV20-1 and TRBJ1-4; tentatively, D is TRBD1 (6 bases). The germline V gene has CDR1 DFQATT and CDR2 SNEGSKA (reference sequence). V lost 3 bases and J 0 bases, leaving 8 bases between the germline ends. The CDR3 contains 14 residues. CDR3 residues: CSARGGTTNEKLFF. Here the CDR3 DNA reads TGCAGTGCTAGGGGGGGCACAACTAATGAAAAACTGTTTTTT.

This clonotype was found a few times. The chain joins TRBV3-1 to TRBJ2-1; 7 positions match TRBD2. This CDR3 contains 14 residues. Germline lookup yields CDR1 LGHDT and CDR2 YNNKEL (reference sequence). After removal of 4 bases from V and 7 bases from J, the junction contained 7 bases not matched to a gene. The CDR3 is CASSRSTSENEQFF. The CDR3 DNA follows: TGTGCCAGCAGCCGCTCTACTAGCGAAAATGAGCAGTTCTTC.

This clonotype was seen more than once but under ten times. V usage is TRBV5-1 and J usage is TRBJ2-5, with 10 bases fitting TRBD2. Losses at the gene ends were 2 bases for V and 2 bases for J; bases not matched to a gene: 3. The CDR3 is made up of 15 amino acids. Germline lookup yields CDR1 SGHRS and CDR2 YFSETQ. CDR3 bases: TGCGCCAGCAGCTTCCCTAGCGGGGGACAAGAGACCCAGTACTTC. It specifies CASSFPSGGQETQYF.

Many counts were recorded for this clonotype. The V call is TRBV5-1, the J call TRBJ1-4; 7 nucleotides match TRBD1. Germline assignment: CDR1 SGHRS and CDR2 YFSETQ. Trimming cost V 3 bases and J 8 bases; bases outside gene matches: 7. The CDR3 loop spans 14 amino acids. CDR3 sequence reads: CASSSDRVGEKLFF. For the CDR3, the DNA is TGCGCCAGCAGCTCAGACAGGGTTGGAGAAAAACTGTTTTTT.

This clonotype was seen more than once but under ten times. The CDR3 DNA is TGCGCCAGCAGCCAGGCCCCCCTAGCGGGAGGACAGTACTTC. It encodes CASSQAPLAGGQYF. The chain recombines TRBV4-1 with TRBJ2-5; TRBD2 matches at 11 bases. Germline loops: CDR1 MGHRA, CDR2 YSYEKL. V lost 3 bases to trimming and J lost 11 bases; unmatched junction nucleotides: 8. The CDR3 runs to 14 residues.

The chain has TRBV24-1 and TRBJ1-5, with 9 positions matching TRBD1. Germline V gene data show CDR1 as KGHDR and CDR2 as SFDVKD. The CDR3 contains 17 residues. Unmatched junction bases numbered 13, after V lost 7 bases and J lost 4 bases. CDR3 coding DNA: TGTGCCACCAGCCGCTCCGGGGGGACAGGGCAGAATCAGCCCCAGCATTTT. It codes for CATSRSGGTGQNQPQHF.

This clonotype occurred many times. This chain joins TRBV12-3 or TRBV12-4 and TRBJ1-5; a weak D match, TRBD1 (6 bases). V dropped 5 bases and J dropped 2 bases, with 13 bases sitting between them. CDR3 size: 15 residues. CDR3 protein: CASSRGTLGNQPQHF. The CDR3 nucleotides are TGTGCCAGCAGTCGCGGGACACTAGGCAATCAGCCCCAGCATTTT.

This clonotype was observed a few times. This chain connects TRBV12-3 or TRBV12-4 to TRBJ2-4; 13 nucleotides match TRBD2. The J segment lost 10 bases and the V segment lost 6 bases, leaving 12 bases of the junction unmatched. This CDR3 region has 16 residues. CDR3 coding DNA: TGTGCCAGCAGACCCGGACTAGCGGGGGAGTTGGGAATTCAGTACTTC. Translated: CASRPGLAGELGIQYF.

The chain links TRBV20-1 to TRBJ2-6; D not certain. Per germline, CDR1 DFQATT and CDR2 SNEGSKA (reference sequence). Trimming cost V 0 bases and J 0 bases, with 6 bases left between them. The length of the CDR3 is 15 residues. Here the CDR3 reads CSARDRNSGANVLTF. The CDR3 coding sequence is TGCAGTGCTAGAGATCGCAACTCTGGGGCCAACGTCCTGACTTTC.

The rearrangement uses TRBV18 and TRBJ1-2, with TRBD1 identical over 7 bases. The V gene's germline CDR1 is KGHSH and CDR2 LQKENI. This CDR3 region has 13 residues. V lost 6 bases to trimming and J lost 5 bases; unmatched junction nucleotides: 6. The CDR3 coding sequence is TGTGCCAGCTCCCAGGACAGGATTTATGGCTACACCTTC. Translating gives CASSQDRIYGYTF.

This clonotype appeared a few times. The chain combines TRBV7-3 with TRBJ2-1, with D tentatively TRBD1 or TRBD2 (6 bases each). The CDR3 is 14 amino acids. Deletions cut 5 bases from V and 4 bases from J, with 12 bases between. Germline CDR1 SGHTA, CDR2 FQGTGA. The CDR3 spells CASSHRGGYNEQFF. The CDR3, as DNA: TGTGCCAGCAGCCACCGAGGGGGGTACAATGAGCAGTTCTTC.

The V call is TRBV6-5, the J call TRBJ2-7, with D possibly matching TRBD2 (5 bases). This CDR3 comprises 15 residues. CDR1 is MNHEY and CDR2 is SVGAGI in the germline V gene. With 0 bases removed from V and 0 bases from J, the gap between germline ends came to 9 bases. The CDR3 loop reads CASSYSSGDSYEQYF. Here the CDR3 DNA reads TGTGCCAGCAGTTACTCCAGCGGAGACTCCTACGAGCAGTACTTC.

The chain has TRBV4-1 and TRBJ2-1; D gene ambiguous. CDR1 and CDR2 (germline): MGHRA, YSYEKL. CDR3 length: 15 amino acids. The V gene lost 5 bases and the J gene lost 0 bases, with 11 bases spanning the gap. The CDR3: CASSWSPGSYNEQFF. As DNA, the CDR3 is TGCGCCAGCAGCTGGTCACCTGGCTCCTACAATGAGCAGTTCTTC.

Here the CDR3 reads CASSVEAGGPFF. The CDR3 bases are TGTGCCAGCAGCGTAGAAGCGGGGGGGCCATTCTTC. V usage is TRBV9 and J usage is TRBJ2-1; the match to TRBD2 covers 10 bases. J gave up 16 bases and V 0 bases, and 4 bases lay outside the gene matches. This CDR3 spans 12 amino acids. The V gene's germline CDR1 is SGDLS and CDR2 YYNGEE.

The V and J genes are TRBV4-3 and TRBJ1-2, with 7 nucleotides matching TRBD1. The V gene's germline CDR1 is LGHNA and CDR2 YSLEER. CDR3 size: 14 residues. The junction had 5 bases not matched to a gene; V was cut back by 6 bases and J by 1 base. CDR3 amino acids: CASSPYRGNYGYTF. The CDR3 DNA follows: TGCGCCAGCAGTCCCTACAGGGGTAACTATGGCTACACCTTC.

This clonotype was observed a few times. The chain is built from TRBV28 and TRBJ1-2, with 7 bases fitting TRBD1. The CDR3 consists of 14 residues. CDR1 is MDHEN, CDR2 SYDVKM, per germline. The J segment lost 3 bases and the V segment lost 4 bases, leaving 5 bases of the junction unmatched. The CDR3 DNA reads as TGTGCCAGCAGTTCCAGGACAGGAGACTATGGCTACACCTTC. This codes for CASSSRTGDYGYTF.

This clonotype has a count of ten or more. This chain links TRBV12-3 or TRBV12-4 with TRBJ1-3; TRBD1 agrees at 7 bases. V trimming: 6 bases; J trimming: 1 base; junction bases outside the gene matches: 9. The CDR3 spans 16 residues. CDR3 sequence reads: CASSRGQVQSGNTIYF. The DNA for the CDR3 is TGTGCCAGCAGCCGAGGACAGGTTCAATCTGGAAACACCATATATTTT.

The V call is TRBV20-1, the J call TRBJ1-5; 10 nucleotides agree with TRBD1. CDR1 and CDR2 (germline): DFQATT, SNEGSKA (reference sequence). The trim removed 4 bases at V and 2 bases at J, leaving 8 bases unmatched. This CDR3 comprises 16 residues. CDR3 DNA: TGCAGTGCTACTCGGACAGGGGGAACTCGCAATCAGCCCCAGCATTTT. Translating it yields CSATRTGGTRNQPQHF.

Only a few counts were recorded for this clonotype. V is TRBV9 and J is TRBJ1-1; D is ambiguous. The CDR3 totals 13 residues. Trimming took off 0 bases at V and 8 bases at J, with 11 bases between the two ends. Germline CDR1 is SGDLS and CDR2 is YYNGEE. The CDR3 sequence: CASSVGVEMEAFF. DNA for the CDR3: TGTGCCAGCAGCGTAGGGGTTGAAATGGAAGCTTTCTTT.

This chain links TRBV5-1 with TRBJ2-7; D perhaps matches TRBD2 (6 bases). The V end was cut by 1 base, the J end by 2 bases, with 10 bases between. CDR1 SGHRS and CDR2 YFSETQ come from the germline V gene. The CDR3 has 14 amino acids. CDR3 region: CASSLFSGTYEQYF. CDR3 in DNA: TGCGCCAGCAGCTTGTTTAGCGGAACCTACGAGCAGTACTTC.